The rows below give T cell receptor beta chains drawn from one sample of a study of T cells after yellow fever vaccination. From the 5' RACE reads, TCRdb called clonotypes with MiXCR, one entry per CDR3 protein. The sample includes 250,000 to 350,000 distinct CDR3 sequences, around 6.8% seen only once; the top ten take 18%. The sample consisted of PBMCs, taken roughly 46 days after the first yellow fever vaccination. Receptors originate from a man aged 18-30 years who received the YFV17D yellow fever vaccine. The CDR3 runs from the conserved cysteine through the conserved F or W. Fields, in order: V gene, CDR3 protein.

V: TRBV7-9; CDR3: CASSQGEGYNSPLHF
V: TRBV27; CDR3: CASSPIGGANTGELFF
V: TRBV11-2; CDR3: CASSGGGPTNEKLFF
V: TRBV29-1; CDR3: CSVGDRGRNGYTF
V: TRBV9; CDR3: CASSPEGQGRNTIYF
V: TRBV5-4; CDR3: CASSLAVTGEGDTQYF
V: TRBV7-3; CDR3: CASSPNLGGAQYF
V: TRBV7-2; CDR3: CASSPTTGARTDTQYF
V: TRBV6-2/TRBV6-3; CDR3: CASLFLGGYGYTF
V: TRBV7-2; CDR3: CASSSTQGKQFF
V: TRBV7-9; CDR3: CASSPQGMAYGYTF
V: TRBV5-1; CDR3: CASSLWLQGNYEQYF
V: TRBV6-6; CDR3: CASSYPDTDTQYF
V: TRBV7-8; CDR3: CASSLDQGRGSPLHF
V: TRBV20-1; CDR3: CSARRARYPYEQYF
V: TRBV6-1; CDR3: CASSAPGQGYTGELFF
V: TRBV18; CDR3: CASSTVMTQPQHF
V: TRBV6-6; CDR3: CASRPSGNEQFF
V: TRBV20-1; CDR3: CSASFRDQPQHF
V: TRBV12-3/TRBV12-4; CDR3: CASSLRQGYTGELFF
V: TRBV6-2/TRBV6-3; CDR3: CASSYRGHEAFF
V: TRBV11-2; CDR3: CASSWRLAGGRNTGELFF
V: TRBV4-1; CDR3: CASSQVIRSGTGYSTGELFF
V: TRBV5-1; CDR3: CASSPGDRDNTEAFF
V: TRBV20-1; CDR3: CSARDLDSSYNSPLHF
V: TRBV20-1; CDR3: CSANRGQHNEQFF
V: TRBV5-4; CDR3: CASERQGAYEQYF
V: TRBV7-9; CDR3: CASSSWGGMPKNIQYF
V: TRBV28; CDR3: CASSNGQLQETQYF